Sequencing of this TCR beta chain was carried out in a study of spatial heterogeneity in lung cancer. TCRdb re-called the 5' RACE reads with MiXCR, one entry per CDR3 protein. Here the sample spans some 11,000 distinct CDR3 sequences, 3.7% being singletons. Time point noted: sample taken at primary tumor resection. This CDR3 is built from 15 residues. Germline CDR1 SGHTA, CDR2 FQGNSA. With 5 bases clipped from V and 10 bases from J, the junction kept 9 bases outside the gene matches. V usage is TRBV7-2 and J usage is TRBJ2-3; 13 nucleotides agree with TRBD2. The origin of this receptor is a female donor with early-stage non-small cell lung cancer. The specimen comprised PBMCs, sampled at surgery. The DNA for the CDR3 is TGTGCCAGCAGCACTAGCGGGGGGGCCGGTTTTGCGCAGTATTTT. It is translated as CASSTSGGAGFAQYF. Full variable domain (outside the CDR3, taken from reference TRBV7-2 and TRBJ2-3): GAGVSQSPSNKVTEKGKDVELRCDPISGHTALYWYRQSLGQGLEFLIYFQGNSAPDKSGLPSDRFSAERTGGSVSTLTIQRTQQEDSAVYLCASSTSGGAGFAQYFGPGTRLTVL.